This T cell receptor beta chain was identified during a study of shared clonotypes between healthy human individuals. Study-wide background: Samples came from a couple of female and three male donors aged 18 to 49.

The study, taken as a whole, reports: Sampling covered blood only; tissue repertoires likely differ. In contrast to clonotypes shared by all four donors, non-shared clonotypes had lower generation probabilities.

Produced via immunoSEQ multiplex PCR; TCRdb's table is partial and in-frame only. The sample consists of millions of clones, 85% to 95% of them appearing once. Cells designated naive CD8 were CD45RO-negative and were positively selected for CCR7, with terminally differentiated effector memory CD45RA+ cells excluded. J gave up 1 base and V 6 bases, and 11 bases lay outside the gene matches. Per germline, CDR1 SNHLY and CDR2 FYNNEI. CDR3 length: 17 residues. This clone has a single count. The antigen is undetermined. The gene calls are TRBV2 and TRBJ2-7; 11 bases are a match to TRBD1. Sequencing input: naive CD8+ T cells from PBMCs. This receptor was identified in a man aged 18 to 30 in good health. Some clones in this sample may be carry-over from other donors' samples. Here the CDR3 reads CASSVGAGQGGSYEQYF. Here the CDR3 DNA reads TGTGCCAGCAGCGTAGGGGCGGGACAGGGGGGGTCCTACGAGCAGTACTTC.